Listed below are T cell receptor beta chains from one sample, sequenced in a study of blood T cell repertoires in COVID-19. Assay: immunoSEQ multiplex PCR; the TCRdb copy retains only in-frame clones and omits some. This table holds around 260,000 clones, around 82% found once. The sequenced sample was peripheral blood. These receptor sequences come from a human donor with COVID-19, enrolled during active disease. The donor label of this sample is uncertain. Both conserved end residues are part of each CDR3. A D gene is named only where the DNA matches it firmly. The listing skips clone size in some rows; elsewhere it reads once, few, many or a size class.

D gene	clone size	V gene	J gene	CDR3 length	CDR3 protein	CDR3 DNA
TRBD2	-	TRBV2	TRBJ2-5	14	CANRMTSGQETQYF	TGTGCCAACAGAATGACTAGCGGACAAGAGACCCAGTACTTC
-	-	TRBV28	TRBJ1-2	13	CAILTGTNYGYTF	TGTGCCATCCTCACAGGGACTAACTATGGCTACACCTTC
-	-	TRBV19	TRBJ1-4	13	CASSTRHSEKLFF	TGTGCCAGTTCTACTAGGCACAGTGAAAAACTGTTTTTT
-	-	TRBV6-1	TRBJ1-5	15	CASSESGADNQPQHF	TGTGCCAGCAGTGAGAGTGGGGCAGACAATCAGCCCCAGCATTTT
TRBD1	-	TRBV3-1/TRBV3-2	TRBJ2-1	18	CASSQEALLTGGDNEQFF	TGTGCCAGCAGCCAAGAGGCGCTTTTGACAGGGGGAGACAATGAGCAGTTCTTC
TRBD1	-	TRBV19	TRBJ1-5	18	CASSIGQGAGGRNQPQHF	TGTGCCAGTAGTATCGGTCAGGGGGCAGGGGGGCGGAATCAGCCCCAGCATTTT
TRBD2	once	TRBV28	TRBJ2-5	14	CASRLAGLLETQYF	TGTGCCAGCAGACTAGCGGGATTACTAGAGACCCAGTACTTC
TRBD1	-	TRBV30	TRBJ1-1	15	CAWSDLGTGLSEAFF	TGTGCCTGGAGTGACCTTGGGACAGGGCTTTCTGAAGCTTTCTTT
-	-	TRBV9	TRBJ2-7	16	CASSVADSPRLYEQYF	TGTGCCAGCAGCGTAGCCGACAGCCCTCGGTTGTACGAGCAGTACTTC
-	-	TRBV19	TRBJ2-5	15	CASSTLIPGEQTQYF	TGTGCCAGTAGTACCTTAATCCCAGGGGAGCAGACCCAGTACTTC
-	-	TRBV19	TRBJ1-5	18	CASSWGGNTPQGNQPQHF	TGTGCCAGTAGTTGGGGGGGGAATACACCTCAGGGCAATCAGCCCCAGCATTTT
TRBD1	once	TRBV6-2/TRBV6-3	TRBJ1-2	18	CASSTTRDRGHLNYGYTF	TGTGCCAGCAGTACGACGAGGGACAGGGGGCATCTAAACTATGGCTACACCTTC
TRBD2	-	TRBV5-6	TRBJ2-7	16	CASSSRDLAGVNEQYF	TGTGCCAGCAGCTCGCGTGACCTAGCGGGAGTCAACGAGCAGTACTTC
TRBD2	-	TRBV5-1	TRBJ2-3	18	CASSSGTSGISSTDTQYF	TGCGCCAGCAGCTCAGGGACTAGCGGGATTTCTAGCACAGATACGCAGTATTTT
TRBD1	-	TRBV3-1/TRBV3-2	TRBJ1-1	14	CASSQGTGGTEAFF	TGTGCCAGCAGCCAAGGGACAGGGGGCACTGAAGCTTTCTTT
TRBD2	once	TRBV20-1	TRBJ2-1	11	CSAKVGREQFF	TGCAGTGCTAAGGTCGGGAGGGAGCAGTTCTTC
TRBD1	-	TRBV19	TRBJ1-2	13	CASSGQGRNGYTF	TGTGCCAGTAGCGGACAGGGCCGCAATGGCTACACCTTC
TRBD2	-	TRBV5-1	TRBJ2-3	16	CASSLDASGRTDTQYF	TGCGCCAGCAGCCTAGATGCTAGCGGGAGAACAGATACGCAGTATTTT
TRBD1	-	TRBV4-3	TRBJ1-2	15	CASSQDPGQTRGYTF	TGCGCCAGCAGCCAAGATCCGGGACAGACCCGCGGCTACACCTTC
TRBD2	-	TRBV5-1	TRBJ2-3	18	CASSLGGSSGRITDTQYF	TGCGCCAGCAGCTTGGGGGGGTCTAGCGGGAGGATAACAGATACGCAGTATTTT
-	-	TRBV5-1	TRBJ1-5	14	CASSWEGGVGPQHF	TGCGCCAGCAGCTGGGAGGGTGGGGTAGGGCCCCAGCATTTT
TRBD2	-	TRBV3-1/TRBV3-2	TRBJ2-2	16	CASSPHSGSNTGELFF	TGTGCCAGCAGTCCGCATAGCGGGAGTAACACCGGGGAGCTGTTTTTT
TRBD1	-	TRBV19	TRBJ2-4	14	CASNLPGQENIQYF	TGTGCCAGTAATCTACCGGGACAGGAGAACATTCAGTACTTC
-	-	TRBV30	TRBJ1-2	11	CAWKAVYGYTF	TGTGCCTGGAAAGCCGTCTATGGCTACACCTTC
-	once	TRBV28	TRBJ1-2	14	CASTRGGSTYGYTF	TGTGCCAGCACCCGGGGGGGCAGTACCTATGGCTACACCTTC
-	-	TRBV13	TRBJ1-1	16	CASSIHRLVVGTEAFF	TGTGCCAGCAGCATACACCGACTGGTGGTAGGTACTGAAGCTTTCTTT
TRBD1	-	TRBV5-1	TRBJ2-1	16	CASSLEGSTGDNEQFF	TGCGCCAGCAGCTTGGAGGGGTCGACAGGGGACAATGAGCAGTTCTTC
-	-	TRBV5-5	TRBJ2-6	17	CASSLVGGARGANVLTF	TGTGCCAGCAGCTTGGTGGGGGGGGCACGGGGGGCCAACGTCCTGACTTTC
TRBD1	-	TRBV19	TRBJ1-5	15	CASSMRGLGNQPQHF	TGTGCCAGTAGTATGAGGGGGCTGGGCAATCAGCCCCAGCATTTT
TRBD1	-	TRBV18	TRBJ1-1	14	CASSPDRDSHEAFF	TGTGCCAGCTCACCAGACAGGGATTCTCATGAAGCTTTCTTT
TRBD2	-	TRBV27	TRBJ2-3	17	CASTTGLAGGRTDTQYF	TGTGCCAGCACCACCGGACTAGCGGGAGGGAGGACAGATACGCAGTATTTT
TRBD2	-	TRBV7-6	TRBJ2-7	18	CASSLAGTSGRPPYEQYF	TGTGCCAGCAGCCTGGCCGGGACTAGCGGGAGGCCACCCTACGAGCAGTACTTC
TRBD2	-	TRBV6-6	TRBJ2-7	16	CASSYSLGTISYEQYF	TGTGCCAGCAGTTACTCGCTGGGGACTATATCCTACGAGCAGTACTTC
TRBD2	-	TRBV30	TRBJ2-2	14	CAWGSGRGTGELFF	TGTGCCTGGGGTAGCGGGAGGGGGACCGGGGAGCTGTTTTTT
TRBD1	-	TRBV2	TRBJ1-2	14	CASTIGGGSYGYTF	TGTGCCAGCACCATAGGGGGCGGAAGCTATGGCTACACCTTC
TRBD2	once	TRBV7-2	TRBJ2-7	15	CASSLESGGSYEQYF	TGTGCCAGCAGCTTAGAGTCGGGGGGGAGCTACGAGCAGTACTTC
-	few	TRBV5-1	TRBJ1-4	14	CASSFSEGGEKLFF	TGCGCCAGCAGCTTTAGTGAGGGAGGTGAAAAACTGTTTTTT
-	-	TRBV5-1	TRBJ1-4	11	CASSLNTKPFF	TGCGCCAGCAGCTTGAATACCAAGCCGTTTTTT
-	-	TRBV7-3	TRBJ1-2	15	CASSREGGFSYGYTF	TGTGCCAGCAGCCGCGAAGGAGGGTTTAGCTATGGCTACACCTTC
-	-	TRBV11-2	TRBJ1-2	17	CASSPQMWGLTNYGYTF	TGTGCCAGCAGCCCACAAATGTGGGGCCTTACGAACTATGGCTACACCTTC
-	-	TRBV6-1	TRBJ2-2	15	CASSEDWQGHGELFF	TGTGCCAGCAGTGAGGATTGGCAGGGACACGGGGAGCTGTTTTTT
-	-	TRBV27	TRBJ2-2	14	CASSLRESTGELFF	TGTGCCAGCAGTTTAAGAGAGTCCACCGGGGAGCTGTTTTTT
-	-	TRBV7-2	TRBJ1-1	11	CASSLRRKAFF	TGTGCCAGCAGCTTACGGAGGAAAGCTTTCTTT
TRBD2	-	TRBV5-4	TRBJ2-1	17	CASRPRGKRESYNEQFF	TGTGCCAGCCGACCAAGAGGGAAGCGGGAGTCATACAATGAGCAGTTCTTC
-	-	TRBV4-1	TRBJ1-5	18	CASSQVLGGSFRNQPQHF	TGCGCCAGCAGCCAAGTTTTGGGAGGGTCTTTTAGGAATCAGCCCCAGCATTTT
TRBD1	-	TRBV28	TRBJ2-7	16	CASSPGWGQGFNEQYF	TGTGCCAGCAGTCCCGGGTGGGGACAGGGGTTTAACGAGCAGTACTTC